The 3 T cell receptor beta chains in this list originate from one sample, sequenced in a study of cytomegalovirus exposure and HLA in healthy donors (dated by TCRdb to between 2016 and 2019). Receptors were amplified or captured by the immunoSEQ multiplex PCR assay. For the multiplex PCR, a mixture combining 60 forward primers for TCR Vbeta segments and 13 reverse primers for TCR Jbeta segments was used. TCRdb limited this immuneACCESS table to in-frame rearrangements with V and J called. A share of clones is missing; checked studies link under half to unresolved V genes, and the rest is unexplained. This sample lists roughly 120,000 clones; approximately 81% were detected once. Approximately 2% of the sample is taken by the ten largest. The sequenced material came from PBMCs. The receptors here all came from a man between 18 and 35 years old in good health and CMV-seronegative.

The V and J genes are TRBV27 and TRBJ2-3; 11 nucleotides match TRBD2. CDR1 and CDR2 (germline): MNHEY, SMNVEV (reference sequence). The CDR3 extends over 16 amino acids. Losses at the gene ends were 4 bases for V and 2 bases for J; bases not matched to a gene: 5. The CDR3 DNA is TGTGCCAGCAGTTATTCGACTAGCGGGGACACAGATACGCAGTATTTT. This encodes CASSYSTSGDTDTQYF.

This rearrangement joins TRBV6-1 to TRBJ1-2, with no clear D. The ends were cut back, 2 bases at V and 4 bases at J, with 20 bases in the middle. Germline CDR1 and CDR2: MNHNS and SASEGT. The CDR3 is made up of 17 amino acids. The CDR3: CASSEIAGRQPFYGYTF. The CDR3 DNA is TGTGCCAGCAGTGAAATCGCAGGAAGGCAACCATTCTATGGCTACACCTTC.

The chain combines TRBV7-9 with TRBJ2-1; D perhaps matches TRBD2 (7 bases). This CDR3 spans 15 amino acids. Per germline, CDR1 SEHNR and CDR2 FQNEAQ (reference sequence). V was clipped by 6 bases and J by 7 bases, with 19 bases between them. CDR3 amino acids: CASRRLASRGNEQFF. Written as DNA, the CDR3 is TGTGCCAGCAGACGACTAGCTTCAAGGGGGAATGAGCAGTTCTTC.